This T cell receptor beta chain was obtained from a study of patients and donors after allogeneic stem cell transplantation. V was clipped by 3 bases and J by 4 bases, with 12 bases between them. Germline V CDR1 and CDR2: MGHDK, SYGVNS. This CDR3 is built from 14 residues. TCRdb itself ran the RT-PCR reads through MiXCR, one entry per CDR3 protein. In the table there are hundreds of thousands of distinct CDR3 sequences, roughly 16% of which are singletons. The TCR originated in a human donor who was either an allogeneic HSCT recipient or a stem cell or donor lymphocyte infusion donor (not recorded which). It is not recorded whose cells these are; they may come from a transplant donor. Sequenced input: blood, either unsorted or a sorted T cell fraction (not recorded which). The rearrangement links TRBV25-1 to TRBJ2-5, with D hard to call. The CDR3 nucleotides are TGTGCCAGCAGTGAGGGGTCGGTCTCAGAGACCCAGTACTTC. It yields the protein CASSEGSVSETQYF.